The clone carrying this T cell receptor (beta chain) was recorded many times. As yet, its antigen is unknown. This record comes from a study of blood T cells in healthy people across ages. General study results and limits: Calculation of diversity from one million T cells yielded estimates considered to be underestimates.

A second PCR, run for roughly 7 to 12 cycles, used a sample-barcoded 5' primer plus a J-beta primer mix. TCRdb fed the 5' RACE reads into MiXCR, producing one record per CDR3 protein. The sample has some 1.5 million distinct CDR3 sequences; about 30% are singletons. Isolation per sample recovered at least 7 million PBMCs. This CDR3 comprises 15 residues. Germline V CDR1 and CDR2: PRHDT, FYEKMQ (reference sequence). V gave up 5 bases and J gave up 1 base; unmatched junction bases: 6. This clonotype originated in a woman in her thirties in good health. The rearrangement joins TRBV13 to TRBJ2-7; TRBD2 aligns across 9 bases. Sequencing input: blood. The CDR3 DNA reads TGTGCCAGCAGCCTACGGACTAGCGAATCCTACGAGCAGTACTTC. Translation: CASSLRTSESYEQYF.